These 17 T cell receptor beta chains share one sample of origin, sequenced in a study of T cell responses to AZD1222 COVID-19 vaccine. Using immunoSEQ multiplex PCR, the repertoire was profiled, and TCRdb retains in-frame clones only, with some absent. The repertoire holds 99,000 or so clones, with around 86% as singletons. The sample consisted of peripheral blood, taken 28 days after the second dose of the MenACWY control vaccine. Receptors were obtained from an adult who received the MenACWY meningococcal vaccine as a control.

This chain connects TRBV5-1 to TRBJ2-5; possibly TRBD2 for D (6 bases). This CDR3 has 15 residues. Trimming pared 0 bases from V and 2 bases from J, leaving 11 bases between. Germline CDR1 SGHRS, CDR2 YFSETQ. The CDR3 sequence is CASSLGGARQETQYF. DNA of the CDR3: TGCGCCAGCAGCTTGGGCGGGGCCCGGCAAGAGACCCAGTACTTC. The full variable domain, in which reference TRBV5-1 and TRBJ2-5 provide the parts outside the CDR3, is KAGVTQTPRYLIKTRGQQVTLSCSPISGHRSVSWYQQTPGQGLQFLFEYFSETQRNKGNFPGRFSGRQFSNSRSEMNVSTLELGDSALYLCASSLGGARQETQYFGPGTRLLVL.

The CDR3 protein is CASSLEQVPTDTQYF. The CDR3 DNA reads as TGTGCCAGCAGCTTAGAACAGGTGCCCACAGATACGCAGTATTTT. The chain employs TRBV7-2 and TRBJ2-3; D might be TRBD1 (5 bases). The V gene lost 1 base and the J gene lost 2 bases, with 10 bases spanning the gap. Germline V gives CDR1 SGHTA, CDR2 FQGNSA. The CDR3 is 15 amino acids.

The chain recombines TRBV5-1 with TRBJ1-3; no reliable D call. Germline CDR1 SGHRS, CDR2 YFSETQ. This CDR3 has 15 amino acids. Trimming cost V 2 bases and J 4 bases, with 13 bases left between them. For the CDR3, the DNA is TGCGCCAGCAGCTTACGGGAAAAGGAGGGAAACACCATATATTTT. Residues: CASSLREKEGNTIYF.

This clone has more than one count but fewer than ten. The V and J genes are TRBV9 and TRBJ2-5; D may correspond to TRBD1 or TRBD2 (5 bases each). The V gene's germline CDR1 is SGDLS and CDR2 YYNGEE. The CDR3 has 14 residues. Deletions cut 0 bases from V and 4 bases from J, with 10 bases between. CDR3 residues: CASSVVGVGETQYF. The CDR3, as DNA: TGTGCCAGCAGCGTAGTGGGGGTAGGAGAGACCCAGTACTTC.

This sequence joins TRBV5-4 and TRBJ1-5, with D unresolved. This CDR3 spans 12 amino acids. CDR1 SGHNT and CDR2 YYREEE come from the germline V gene (reference sequence). Trimming cost V 2 bases and J 8 bases, with 8 bases left between them. CDR3 protein: CASSLGQEPQHF. The CDR3 coding sequence is TGTGCCAGCAGCTTAGGTCAGGAGCCCCAGCATTTT.

The gene calls are TRBV7-2 and TRBJ2-7; TRBD1 aligns across 7 bases. Germline V CDR1 and CDR2: SGHTA, FQGNSA. The CDR3 spans 17 residues. V was pared by 5 bases and J by 0 bases, with 13 bases of the junction left unmatched. This chain's CDR3 is CASSPTIFRDSSYEQYF. CDR3 DNA: TGTGCCAGCAGCCCCACGATCTTCAGGGACAGCTCCTACGAGCAGTACTTC.

This clone was observed a handful of times. V and J are TRBV5-8 and TRBJ1-3; D is undetermined. With 1 base removed from V and 2 bases from J, the gap between germline ends came to 13 bases. This CDR3 is 16 amino acids long. Germline V gene data show CDR1 as SGHTS and CDR2 as YDEGEE. The CDR3 DNA reads TGTGCCAGCAGCTTGATGAGACATGTGGCTGGAAACACCATATATTTT. Residues: CASSLMRHVAGNTIYF.

The chain combines TRBV29-1 with TRBJ1-2, with TRBD1 matching 7 bases. Germline V gene data show CDR1 as SQVTM and CDR2 as ANQGSEA. The V and J ends lost 5 bases and 3 bases, in that order; junction bases with no gene match: 15. This CDR3 region has 16 residues. For the CDR3, the DNA is TGCAGCGTTCCCCCAGGAACAGGGGCACATCACTATGGCTACACCTTC. Residues: CSVPPGTGAHHYGYTF.

This chain links TRBV12-3 or TRBV12-4 with TRBJ1-2; tentative D call: TRBD1 (5 bases). This CDR3 comprises 11 residues. Trimming pared 6 bases from V and 6 bases from J, leaving 8 bases between. CDR3 region: CASRYRHGYTF. Written as DNA, the CDR3 is TGTGCCAGCAGGTACAGGCATGGCTACACCTTC.

This rearrangement joins TRBV15 to TRBJ1-4; TRBD1 matches at 9 bases. The germline gives CDR1 LNHNV, CDR2 YYDKDF (reference sequence). V dropped 3 bases and J dropped 6; count of bases not matched to a gene: 2. The CDR3 consists of 14 residues. Here the CDR3 reads CATSRGQGYEKLFF. The CDR3, as DNA: TGTGCCACCAGCAGGGGACAGGGCTATGAAAAACTGTTTTTT.

This chain joins TRBV4-1 and TRBJ2-1; TRBD2 agrees at 7 bases. CDR1 is MGHRA, CDR2 YSYEKL, per germline. The CDR3 length is 16 residues. After removal of 1 base from V and 2 bases from J, the junction contained 5 bases not matched to a gene. The CDR3 protein is CASSQGGGSTYNEQFF. The CDR3 DNA sequence: TGCGCCAGCAGCCAAGGGGGGGGTTCTACCTACAATGAGCAGTTCTTC.

CDR3 amino acids: CASSIVQGSNQPQHF. CDR3 nucleotide sequence: TGTGCCAGTAGTATAGTCCAGGGTAGCAATCAGCCCCAGCATTTT. The chain joins TRBV19 to TRBJ1-5; tentatively, D is TRBD1 (5 bases). Trimming left V 1 base short and J 0 bases short, with 7 bases between. Per germline, CDR1 LNHDA and CDR2 SQIVND (reference sequence). The CDR3 length is 15 residues.

The chain carries TRBV4-2 and TRBJ2-7; D is perhaps TRBD2 (6 bases). Germline V gene sequence: CDR1 LGHNA, CDR2 YNFKEQ. The CDR3 loop spans 17 amino acids. The ends were cut back, 1 base at V and 9 bases at J, with 25 bases in the middle. Written as DNA, the CDR3 is TGTGCCAGCAGCCAAGTAGGGGTTAGCGGCTCAGGGCAAGGGCAGTACTTC. Encoded protein: CASSQVGVSGSGQGQYF.

The V gene is TRBV24-1, the J gene TRBJ1-2; TRBD1 might be the D (5 bases). Germline V gene data show CDR1 as KGHDR and CDR2 as SFDVKD. The CDR3 sequence is 13 residues long. The germline V and J ends were trimmed by 3 bases and 6 bases, with 10 bases remaining between them. The CDR3 loop reads CATSDRGIDGYTF. The CDR3 nucleotides read TGTGCCACCAGTGATCGGGGGATAGATGGCTACACCTTC.

V usage is TRBV5-8 and J usage is TRBJ2-2, with TRBD1 identical over 7 bases. After removal of 3 bases from V and 1 base from J, the junction contained 9 bases not matched to a gene. Germline CDR1 reads SGHTS; CDR2 reads YDEGEE. CDR3 length: 17 residues. For the CDR3, the DNA is TGTGCCAGCAGCTCAAACAGGGGATTTGGGAACACCGGGGAGCTGTTTTTT. Protein product: CASSSNRGFGNTGELFF.

This rearrangement joins TRBV6-2 or TRBV6-3 to TRBJ1-5; 7 bases are a match to TRBD1. The CDR3 is made up of 16 amino acids. Germline V gene lookup returns CDR1 MNHEY and CDR2 SVGEGT. The V and J ends lost 5 bases and 2 bases, in that order; junction bases with no gene match: 9. In DNA form, the CDR3 reads TGTGCCAGCAGTGCTAACAGGGGAAATGGCAATCAGCCCCAGCATTTT. This codes for CASSANRGNGNQPQHF.

The CDR3 DNA sequence: TGCGCCAGCAGTCCCGGGGGGAGGTATGGCTACACCTTC. Translation gives CASSPGGRYGYTF. This sequence joins TRBV10-2 and TRBJ1-2; a weak D match, TRBD1 (5 bases). V gave up 5 bases and J gave up 5 bases, with 12 bases separating them. Germline CDR1 WSHSY, CDR2 SAAADI. The CDR3 runs 13 residues.